This is a list of T cell receptor beta chains from one sample in a study of blood T cell repertoires in COVID-19. Sequencing was performed with immunoSEQ multiplex PCR; in TCRdb, only in-frame clones are kept and a portion is missing. The sample yields about 63,000 clones, about nine tenths seen once. Sequenced input: peripheral blood. These receptor sequences come from a human donor in a cohort sampled during active COVID-19. Each CDR3 is given with its conserved first and last residue. The order of the fields is CDR3 protein, D gene, J gene, V gene. D genes are given only for firm matches.

cdr3_aa: CASSFAGRTSRGSTEAFF
d_call: -
j_call: TRBJ1-1
v_call: TRBV28

cdr3_aa: CASSSTGDTQYF
d_call: TRBD1
j_call: TRBJ2-3
v_call: TRBV5-1

cdr3_aa: CASSNQGWGEQFF
d_call: -
j_call: TRBJ2-1
v_call: TRBV7-3

cdr3_aa: CAISAIGLADTQYF
d_call: -
j_call: TRBJ2-3
v_call: TRBV10-3

cdr3_aa: CAIRDSRTSGVGEQFF
d_call: TRBD2
j_call: TRBJ2-1
v_call: TRBV10-3

cdr3_aa: CASSFQGAYEQYF
d_call: TRBD1
j_call: TRBJ2-7
v_call: TRBV12-3/TRBV12-4

cdr3_aa: CASSPTGTVNTGELFF
d_call: -
j_call: TRBJ2-2
v_call: TRBV18

cdr3_aa: CASSKDSPSGRAADTQYF
d_call: TRBD2
j_call: TRBJ2-3
v_call: TRBV19

cdr3_aa: CASSPGGAENEQFF
d_call: TRBD2
j_call: TRBJ2-1
v_call: TRBV5-1

cdr3_aa: CASTGQGSNQPQHF
d_call: TRBD1
j_call: TRBJ1-5
v_call: TRBV2

cdr3_aa: CASSEGAGRAEAFF
d_call: -
j_call: TRBJ1-1
v_call: TRBV6-1

cdr3_aa: CASSSRLVKGDTQYF
d_call: -
j_call: TRBJ2-3
v_call: TRBV7-9

cdr3_aa: CASSRDRGPSEQFF
d_call: TRBD1
j_call: TRBJ2-1
v_call: TRBV19

cdr3_aa: CASKPGGPDGYTF
d_call: -
j_call: TRBJ1-2
v_call: TRBV27

cdr3_aa: CASSLDSGGYNEQFF
d_call: TRBD2
j_call: TRBJ2-1
v_call: TRBV27

cdr3_aa: CASSLEGVTDTQYF
d_call: -
j_call: TRBJ2-3
v_call: TRBV7-9

cdr3_aa: CASSPIAAAGEKLFF
d_call: -
j_call: TRBJ1-4
v_call: TRBV19

cdr3_aa: CASRPEVAGNTIYF
d_call: -
j_call: TRBJ1-3
v_call: TRBV2

cdr3_aa: CASSYGGTGTYNEQFF
d_call: TRBD1
j_call: TRBJ2-1
v_call: TRBV6-5

cdr3_aa: CATSTQGKNQPQHF
d_call: -
j_call: TRBJ1-5
v_call: TRBV15

cdr3_aa: CASSATGTGYTGELFF
d_call: TRBD1
j_call: TRBJ2-2
v_call: TRBV2

cdr3_aa: CASSLSPGFINSPLHF
d_call: -
j_call: TRBJ1-6
v_call: TRBV11-1

cdr3_aa: CASSWTGKETQYF
d_call: TRBD1
j_call: TRBJ2-5
v_call: TRBV19

cdr3_aa: CSVDVNSAVYNEQFF
d_call: -
j_call: TRBJ2-1
v_call: TRBV29-1